The 3 T cell receptor beta chains below were found in one sample sequenced in a study of T cell responses to AZD1222 COVID-19 vaccine. Profiling relied on immunoSEQ multiplex PCR, and the TCRdb table lists in-frame clones only, not all of them. The table records some 190,000 clones, about 90% of them present only once. The input for sequencing was peripheral blood, taken 28 days after the second AZD1222 dose. The receptor set was obtained from an adult who received the AZD1222 COVID-19 vaccine.

The chain links TRBV19 to TRBJ1-1, with a weak D call TRBD1 (6 bases). The CDR3 extends over 13 amino acids. Trimming stripped 5 bases from V and 8 bases from J, with 15 bases between. CDR1 LNHDA and CDR2 SQIVND come from the germline V gene (reference sequence). CDR3 region: CASSRDTAREAFF. As DNA, the CDR3 is TGTGCCAGTAGTCGGGACACAGCCAGGGAAGCTTTCTTT.

The sample holds one count of this clone. This rearrangement joins TRBV2 to TRBJ1-5; TRBD1 matches at 7 bases. The germline CDR1 and CDR2 sequences are SNHLY and FYNNEI. The CDR3 runs 15 residues. The trim removed 4 bases at V and 3 bases at J, leaving 6 bases unmatched. In nucleotides, the CDR3 is TGTGCCAGCAGTGTAGAGGGGGCTGCCAATCAGCCCCAGCATTTT. Its translation is CASSVEGAANQPQHF.

The J gene is TRBJ2-7, the V gene TRBV19; D is uncertain. V shed 1 base and J shed 0 bases, with 10 bases lying between them. There are 15 residues in the CDR3. The V gene's germline CDR1 is LNHDA and CDR2 SQIVND (reference sequence). The CDR3 bases are TGTGCCAGTAGTATAGTGGGCAGGCGCTCCTACGAGCAGTACTTC. As protein: CASSIVGRRSYEQYF.